These T cell receptor beta chains were read from a single sample in a study of identical twins. TCRdb recomputed calls from the 5' RACE reads with MiXCR, one row per CDR3 protein. Of roughly 1.6 million distinct CDR3 sequences listed, more than 30% were seen once; the top ten hold around 0.25%. Material: cord blood. Receptors were obtained from a newborn girl in good health. The CDR3 runs from the conserved cysteine through the conserved F or W. Each record gives: V gene, J gene, CDR3 protein.

>TRBV2|TRBJ2-5
CASQDPGEETQYF
>TRBV7-7|TRBJ2-5
CASSRGLREARPIQYF
>TRBV4-2|TRBJ2-4
CASSQESRNIQYF
>TRBV11-3|TRBJ2-5
CASSSAGAQETQYF
>TRBV11-2|TRBJ2-3
CASSAQGLLSTDTQYF
>TRBV6-5|TRBJ2-7
CASSYSAVASSYEQYF
>TRBV20-1|TRBJ2-7
CSDLDSLWYEQYF
>TRBV5-1|TRBJ1-1
CASGEGYTEAFF
>TRBV9|TRBJ2-7
CASSPTTGGFYEQYF
>TRBV6-5|TRBJ1-3
CASSYDTGSGNTIYF
>TRBV29-1|TRBJ1-2
CSVRGLNYGYTF
>TRBV27|TRBJ2-7
CASGLAGGYQQYF
>TRBV7-2|TRBJ2-3
CASSHRTSGRLDTQYF
>TRBV20-1|TRBJ2-3
CSASVRERKDTQYF
>TRBV12-3/TRBV12-4|TRBJ2-7
CASSYTGWETQYYEQYF
>TRBV3-1|TRBJ1-1
CASSRWTEEAFF
>TRBV19|TRBJ2-7
CASSASRDSSYEQYF
>TRBV6-2/TRBV6-3|TRBJ1-6
CASSYPGQTNSPLHF
>TRBV10-3|TRBJ2-3
CAIAGGLHTDTQYF
>TRBV20-1|-
CSALSDRAQYEQYF
>TRBV29-1|TRBJ1-5
CSVGGSRNQPQHF
>TRBV12-3/TRBV12-4|TRBJ2-7
CASRTGLAEQYF
>TRBV12-3/TRBV12-4|TRBJ2-7
CASSFAKEQYF
>TRBV20-1|TRBJ1-4
CSASVQGDPKKLFF
>TRBV28|TRBJ2-2
CASSDPSPGELFF
>TRBV12-5|TRBJ2-2
CASGFNQHPGELFF
>TRBV25-1|TRBJ1-4
CASSEGTLNRGGKLFF
>TRBV20-1|-
CSARRPGAGGFEQYF
>TRBV20-1|TRBJ1-2
CSARLEGNYGYTF